The 9 T cell receptor beta chains in this list originate from one sample, sequenced in a study of T cell responses to AZD1222 COVID-19 vaccine. Sequencing used immunoSEQ multiplex PCR; TCRdb keeps in-frame clones, though not all of them. The sample contains tens of thousands of clones, about 88% of which appear only once. Sequenced material: peripheral blood, taken 28 days after the second AZD1222 dose. The receptors shown here come from an adult who received the AZD1222 COVID-19 vaccine.

The chain couples TRBV9 to TRBJ2-5, with TRBD2 matching over 16 bases. CDR1 is SGDLS and CDR2 is YYNGEE in the germline V gene. V was pared by 4 bases and J by 5 bases, with 8 bases of the junction left unmatched. This CDR3 has 17 residues. CDR3 sequence (DNA): TGTGCCAGCAGCATCGGGACTAGCGGGGGGGCGAGGGAGACCCAGTACTTC. It translates to CASSIGTSGGARETQYF.

The count of this clone is one. This rearrangement joins TRBV7-2 to TRBJ1-1, with a weak D call TRBD1 (6 bases). This CDR3 has 14 amino acids. The V gene lost 5 bases and the J gene lost 6 bases, with 16 bases spanning the gap. The germline gives CDR1 SGHTA, CDR2 FQGNSA. CDR3 loop: CASSPRREGAEAFF. CDR3 DNA: TGTGCCAGCAGCCCCAGAAGGGAGGGGGCTGAAGCTTTCTTT.

J is TRBJ2-7 and V is TRBV28, with TRBD1 matching over 8 bases. The CDR3 totals 15 residues. Germline CDR1 is MDHEN and CDR2 is SYDVKM. The V gene end was trimmed by 7 bases and the J gene end by 5 bases; junction bases not matched to a gene: 13. In DNA, the CDR3 is TGTGCCAGCATCCTTGCGACAGGGGTGCCCCACGAGCAGTACTTC. Protein product: CASILATGVPHEQYF.

This chain joins TRBV2 and TRBJ2-2, with TRBD1 matching 7 bases. V lost 8 bases to trimming and J lost 4 bases; unmatched junction nucleotides: 4. The CDR3 spans 13 residues. Germline CDR1 is SNHLY and CDR2 is FYNNEI. CDR3 nucleotides: TGTGCCAGCGGTTACAGGGGCACCGGGGAGCTGTTTTTT. It yields the protein CASGYRGTGELFF.

This chain connects TRBV6-1 to TRBJ2-3; D is perhaps TRBD1 (5 bases). Trimming pared 4 bases from V and 3 bases from J, leaving 17 bases between. Germline lookup yields CDR1 MNHNS and CDR2 SASEGT. The CDR3 runs 16 residues. The CDR3 bases are TGTGCCAGCAGTGGCCAGGGAAGGCTCGGTACAGATACGCAGTATTTT. It translates to CASSGQGRLGTDTQYF.

The gene calls are TRBV6-5 and TRBJ2-1; D call uncertain. The CDR3 totals 15 residues. The germline CDR1 and CDR2 sequences are MNHEY and SVGAGI. Trimming took 6 bases from V and 0 from J, leaving 12 bases between them. The CDR3 coding sequence is TGTGCCAGCAGGTATACAGTTTACTCCTACAATGAGCAGTTCTTC. Amino acid sequence: CASRYTVYSYNEQFF.

The genes are TRBV11-2 and TRBJ1-1; TRBD1 is a possible D gene (5 bases). The V end lost 3 bases, the J end lost 3 bases, and 11 bases lay between the germline ends. The CDR3 is made up of 14 amino acids. CDR1 and CDR2 from the germline V gene are SGHAT and FQNNGV. The CDR3 protein is CASSLNRGYTEAFF. The CDR3 DNA reads as TGTGCCAGCAGCTTGAACCGGGGGTACACTGAAGCTTTCTTT.

This chain links TRBV5-1 with TRBJ1-1, with D possibly matching TRBD1 (6 bases). CDR3 size: 15 residues. Germline lookup yields CDR1 SGHRS and CDR2 YFSETQ. Trimming cost V 0 bases and J 3 bases, with 12 bases left between them. The chain's CDR3 is CASSLVLGGDTEAFF. CDR3 nucleotide sequence: TGCGCCAGCAGCTTGGTTTTAGGGGGGGACACTGAAGCTTTCTTT. The complete variable domain, with remaining parts taken from reference TRBV5-1 and TRBJ1-1, reads KAGVTQTPRYLIKTRGQQVTLSCSPISGHRSVSWYQQTPGQGLQFLFEYFSETQRNKGNFPGRFSGRQFSNSRSEMNVSTLELGDSALYLCASSLVLGGDTEAFFGQGTRLTVV.

The chain links TRBV20-1 to TRBJ1-1, with unresolved D. Germline CDR1 and CDR2: DFQATT and SNEGSKA (reference sequence). The CDR3 runs 11 residues. V lost 6 bases and J 11 bases, leaving 16 bases between the germline ends. The CDR3 coding sequence is TGCAGTGCCCCGAGGACCCAGGATGCTTTCTTT. Its protein product is CSAPRTQDAFF.